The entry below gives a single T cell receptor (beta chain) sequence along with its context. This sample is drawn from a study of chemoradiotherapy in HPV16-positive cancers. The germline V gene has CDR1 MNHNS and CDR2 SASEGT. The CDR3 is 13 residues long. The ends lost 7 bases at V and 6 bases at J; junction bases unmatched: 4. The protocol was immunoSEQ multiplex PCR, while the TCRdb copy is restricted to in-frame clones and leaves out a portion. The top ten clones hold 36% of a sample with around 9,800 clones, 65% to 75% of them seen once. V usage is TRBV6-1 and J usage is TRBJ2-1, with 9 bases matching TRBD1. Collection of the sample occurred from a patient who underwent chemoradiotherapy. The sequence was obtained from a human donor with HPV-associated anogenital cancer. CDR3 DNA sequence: TGTGCCAGCACCCTGGACAGGGGCAATGAGCAGTTCTTC. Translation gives CASTLDRGNEQFF.